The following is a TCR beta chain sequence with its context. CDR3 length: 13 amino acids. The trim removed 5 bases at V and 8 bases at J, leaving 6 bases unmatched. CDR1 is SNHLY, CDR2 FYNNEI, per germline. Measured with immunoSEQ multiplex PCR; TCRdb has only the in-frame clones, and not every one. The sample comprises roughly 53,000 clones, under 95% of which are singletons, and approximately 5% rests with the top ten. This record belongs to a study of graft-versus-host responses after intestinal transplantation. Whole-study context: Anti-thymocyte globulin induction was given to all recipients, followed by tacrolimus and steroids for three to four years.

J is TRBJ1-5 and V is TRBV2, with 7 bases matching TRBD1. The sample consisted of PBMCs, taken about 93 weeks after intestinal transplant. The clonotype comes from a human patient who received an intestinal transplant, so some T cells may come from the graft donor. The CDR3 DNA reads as TGTGCCAGCAGTCCTGACAGGGCGAAGCCCCAGCATTTT. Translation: CASSPDRAKPQHF.